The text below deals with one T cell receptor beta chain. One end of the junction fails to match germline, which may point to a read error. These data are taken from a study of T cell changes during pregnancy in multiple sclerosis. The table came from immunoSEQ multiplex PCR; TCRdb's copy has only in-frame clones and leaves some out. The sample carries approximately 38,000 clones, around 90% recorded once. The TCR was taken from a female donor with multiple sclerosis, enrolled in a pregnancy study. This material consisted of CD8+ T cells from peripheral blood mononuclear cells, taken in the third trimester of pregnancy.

As DNA, the CDR3 is TGTGCCACCAGCCACCCCCCAGGGAGGGGGGCAGATGCGCAGTATTTT. Translation gives CATSHPPGRGADAQYF. The V and J genes are TRBV15 and TRBJ2-3; D perhaps matches TRBD2 (7 bases). Germline V gene data show CDR1 as LNHNV and CDR2 as YYDKDF (reference sequence). The CDR3 runs 16 residues.